The clone carrying this T cell receptor (beta chain) was found a few times. Antigen unknown. These data originate in a study of T-cell memory formation after mild COVID-19. Study as a whole: Largely donor-specific sequence clusters came from a couple of donors. Study-wide results and limits: Among CD4+ contracting clones, most were CM and EM, and CD8+ ones EMRA.

The authors produced TCR alpha and TCR beta cDNA libraries with sample barcodes and UMIs by 5'RACE using constant-segment primers. TCRdb passed the 5' RACE reads through MiXCR, listing each CDR3 protein once. Here the sample spans about 390,000 distinct CDR3 sequences, 20% to 25% being singletons. Germline V gene sequence: CDR1 MGHRA, CDR2 YSYEKL. Trimming removed 0 bases from V and 1 base from J, with 16 bases in between. The CDR3 runs 17 residues. This clonotype was sampled from an adult woman who had mild COVID-19 (a few samples of this study predate the infection). Cell type and time point are not known. The sample comprised PBMCs or a T cell subset sorted from them (not recorded which). The V gene is TRBV4-1, the J gene TRBJ2-7; maybe TRBD1 (6 bases). The CDR3 nucleotides read TGCGCCAGCAGCCAAGAGATACCGGGACAACTATCCTACGAGCAGTACTTC. Protein sequence: CASSQEIPGQLSYEQYF.